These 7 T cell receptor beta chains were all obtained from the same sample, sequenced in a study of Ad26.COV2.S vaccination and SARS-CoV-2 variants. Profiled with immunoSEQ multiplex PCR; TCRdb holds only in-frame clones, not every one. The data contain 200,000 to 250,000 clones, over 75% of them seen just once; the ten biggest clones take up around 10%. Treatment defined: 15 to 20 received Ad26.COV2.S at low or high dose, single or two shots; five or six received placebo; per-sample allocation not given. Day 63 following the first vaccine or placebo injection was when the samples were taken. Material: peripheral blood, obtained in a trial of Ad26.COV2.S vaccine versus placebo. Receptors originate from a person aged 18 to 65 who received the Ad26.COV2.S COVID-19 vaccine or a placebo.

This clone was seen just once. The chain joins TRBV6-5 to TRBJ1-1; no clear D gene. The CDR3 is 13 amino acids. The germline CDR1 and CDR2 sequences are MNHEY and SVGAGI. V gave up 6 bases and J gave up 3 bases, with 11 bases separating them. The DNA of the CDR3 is TGTGCCAGCAGGCTCACAGAGGACACTGAAGCTTTCTTT. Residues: CASRLTEDTEAFF.

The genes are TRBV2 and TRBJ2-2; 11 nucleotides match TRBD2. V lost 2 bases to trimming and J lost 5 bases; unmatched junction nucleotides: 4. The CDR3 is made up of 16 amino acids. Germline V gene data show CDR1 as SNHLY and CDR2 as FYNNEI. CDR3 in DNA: TGTGCCAGCAGTGAACGGCTAGCGGGAGGAACCGGGGAGCTGTTTTTT. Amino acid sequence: CASSERLAGGTGELFF.

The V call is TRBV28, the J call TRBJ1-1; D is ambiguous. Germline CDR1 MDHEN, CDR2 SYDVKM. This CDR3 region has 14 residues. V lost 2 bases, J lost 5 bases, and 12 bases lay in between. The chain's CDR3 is CASSLPSLGTEAFF. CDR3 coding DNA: TGTGCCAGCAGTTTACCATCCTTGGGGACTGAAGCTTTCTTT. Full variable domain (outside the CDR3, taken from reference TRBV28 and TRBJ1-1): DVKVTQSSRYLVKRTGEKVFLECVQDMDHENMFWYRQDPGLGLRLIYFSYDVKMKEKGDIPEGYSVSREKKERFSLILESASTNQTSMYLCASSLPSLGTEAFFGQGTRLTVV.

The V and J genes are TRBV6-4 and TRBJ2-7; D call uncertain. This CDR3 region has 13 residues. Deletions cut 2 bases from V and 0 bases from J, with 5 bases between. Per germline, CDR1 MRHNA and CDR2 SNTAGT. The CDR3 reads CASSDPNSYEQYF. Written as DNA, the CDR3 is TGTGCCAGCAGTGACCCTAACTCCTACGAGCAGTACTTC.

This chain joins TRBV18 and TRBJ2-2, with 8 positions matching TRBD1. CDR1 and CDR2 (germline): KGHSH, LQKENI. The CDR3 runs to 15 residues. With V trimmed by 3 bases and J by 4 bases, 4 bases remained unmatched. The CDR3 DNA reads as TGTGCCAGCTCACCTATGACAGGGGTCACCGGGGAGCTGTTTTTT. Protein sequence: CASSPMTGVTGELFF.

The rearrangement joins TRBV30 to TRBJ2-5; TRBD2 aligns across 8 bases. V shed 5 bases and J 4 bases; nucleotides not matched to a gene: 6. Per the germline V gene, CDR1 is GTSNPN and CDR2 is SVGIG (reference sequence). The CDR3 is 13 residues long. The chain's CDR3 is CAWFAGGTETQYF. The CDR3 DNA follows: TGTGCCTGGTTCGCGGGGGGAACAGAGACCCAGTACTTC. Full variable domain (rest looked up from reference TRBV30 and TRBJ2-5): SQTIHQWPATLVQPVGSPLSLECTVEGTSNPNLYWYRQAAGRGLQLLFYSVGIGQISSEVPQNLSASRPQDRQFILSSKKLLLSDSGFYLCAWFAGGTETQYFGPGTRLLVL.

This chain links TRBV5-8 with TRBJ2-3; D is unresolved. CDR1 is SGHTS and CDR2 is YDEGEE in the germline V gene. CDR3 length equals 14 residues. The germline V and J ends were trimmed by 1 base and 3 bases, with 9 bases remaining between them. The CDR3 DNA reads TGTGCCAGCAGCTTGTGGGGTAGAACAGATACGCAGTATTTT. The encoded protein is CASSLWGRTDTQYF. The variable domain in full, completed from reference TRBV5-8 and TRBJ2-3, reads EAGVTQSPTHLIKTRGQQATLRCSPISGHTSVYWYQQALGLGLQFLLWYDEGEERNRGNFPPRFSGRQFPNYSSELNVNALELEDSALYLCASSLWGRTDTQYFGPGTRLTVL.